This is a list of T cell receptor beta chains from one sample in a study of STAT5B mutations in CD4+ large granular lymphocyte leukemia. Produced via immunoSEQ multiplex PCR; TCRdb's table is partial and in-frame only. The sample has around 48,000 clones; roughly two thirds are singletons. The sequenced material came from CD4+ T cells from blood buffy coats. The receptors here all came from a human donor in good health. The CDR3 runs from the conserved cysteine through the conserved F or W. The order of the fields is J gene, D gene, clone size, V gene, CDR3 protein, CDR3 DNA. A D gene is named only where the DNA matches it firmly. The size entry is marked missing in some rows and otherwise reads once, few, many or a size class.

J: TRBJ2-3; D: TRBD1; size: -; V: TRBV27; CDR3: CASSLEGTGFDTQYF; DNA: TGTGCCAGCAGTTTAGAGGGGACAGGATTCGATACGCAGTATTTT
J: TRBJ2-7; D: -; size: -; V: TRBV7-9; CDR3: CASSSRQGGNRLF; DNA: TGTGCCAGCAGCTCTCGACAGGGAGGGAACCGCCTCTTC
J: TRBJ2-1; D: -; size: -; V: TRBV6-1; CDR3: CASSEGPVNEQFF; DNA: TGTGCCAGCAGTGAAGGGCCCGTAAATGAGCAGTTCTTC
J: TRBJ1-1; D: -; size: -; V: TRBV30; CDR3: CAWSQGWNTEAFF; DNA: TGTGCCTGGAGTCAGGGGTGGAACACTGAAGCTTTCTTT
J: TRBJ1-3; D: -; size: -; V: TRBV13; CDR3: CASSLRRNTIYF; DNA: TGTGCCAGCAGCTTGAGAAGAAACACCATATATTTT
J: TRBJ1-1; D: -; size: -; V: TRBV28; CDR3: CASSFRGMNTEAFF; DNA: TGTGCCAGCAGTTTTAGGGGGATGAACACTGAAGCTTTCTTT
J: TRBJ1-5; D: -; size: -; V: TRBV10-3; CDR3: CAIRLTSVSSNQPQHF; DNA: TGTGCCATCAGACTGACTTCGGTATCTAGCAATCAGCCCCAGCATTTT
J: TRBJ2-3; D: -; size: -; V: TRBV1; CDR3: CTSSQDRGARADTQYF; DNA: TGCACCAGCAGCCAAGATCGGGGGGCACGCGCAGATACGCAGTATTTT
J: TRBJ1-5; D: -; size: few; V: TRBV7-5; CDR3: CARSSQREGSNQPQHF; DNA: TGTGCCAGAAGCTCCCAGCGAGAGGGTAGCAATCAGCCCCAGCATTTT
J: TRBJ2-3; D: -; size: -; V: TRBV20-1; CDR3: CSARITDTQYF; DNA: TGCAGTGCTAGAATAACAGATACGCAGTATTTT
J: TRBJ1-2; D: -; size: few; V: TRBV28; CDR3: CASSLGPYGYTF; DNA: TGTGCCAGCAGTTTAGGCCCATATGGCTACACCTTC
J: TRBJ2-3; D: TRBD1; size: once; V: TRBV14; CDR3: CASSQGRTGRTDTQYF; DNA: TGTGCCAGCAGCCAAGGAAGGACAGGTCGCACAGATACGCAGTATTTT
J: TRBJ1-4; D: TRBD1; size: -; V: TRBV28; CDR3: CASSPTGGTNEKLFF; DNA: TGTGCCAGCAGCCCTACAGGGGGCACTAATGAAAAACTGTTTTTT
J: TRBJ1-2; D: TRBD1; size: -; V: TRBV18; CDR3: CASSPVAGGEEGYTF; DNA: TGTGCCAGCTCACCGGTAGCAGGGGGCGAGGAGGGCTACACCTTC
J: TRBJ1-3; D: -; size: -; V: TRBV28; CDR3: CASSFSSGAAGNTIYF; DNA: TGTGCCAGCAGTTTTTCCTCCGGGGCCGCTGGAAACACCATATATTTT
J: TRBJ1-5; D: -; size: -; V: TRBV30; CDR3: CAWSVGTIDQPQHF; DNA: TGTGCCTGGAGTGTGGGGACAATAGATCAGCCCCAGCATTTT
J: TRBJ1-1; D: TRBD1; size: -; V: TRBV9; CDR3: CASSVLLLFFRDRGCTEAFF; DNA: TGTGCCAGCAGCGTCCTCTTGCTTTTTTTCCGGGACAGGGGATGCACTGAAGCTTTCTTT
J: TRBJ1-1; D: -; size: -; V: TRBV10-3; CDR3: CAISEWGSTEAFF; DNA: TGTGCCATCAGTGAATGGGGGAGCACTGAAGCTTTCTTT
J: TRBJ1-5; D: -; size: -; V: TRBV10-3; CDR3: CAISEAGNQPQHF; DNA: TGTGCCATCAGTGAAGCGGGCAATCAGCCCCAGCATTTT
J: TRBJ2-5; D: TRBD2; size: -; V: TRBV5-1; CDR3: CASSAGLAGQETQYF; DNA: TGCGCCAGCAGCGCTGGACTAGCGGGGCAAGAGACCCAGTACTTC
J: TRBJ2-1; D: -; size: few; V: TRBV2; CDR3: CASSEMLAENNEQFF; DNA: TGTGCCAGCAGTGAGATGTTAGCAGAAAACAATGAGCAGTTCTTC
J: TRBJ1-2; D: TRBD1; size: -; V: TRBV6-6; CDR3: CASTPPTGGEYGYTF; DNA: TGTGCCAGCACTCCCCCGACAGGGGGCGAATATGGCTACACCTTC
J: TRBJ2-3; D: TRBD2; size: -; V: TRBV7-6; CDR3: CASSLGASGVSTDTQYF; DNA: TGTGCCAGCAGCTTAGGGGCTAGCGGGGTTAGCACAGATACGCAGTATTTT
J: TRBJ2-5; D: TRBD2; size: -; V: TRBV9; CDR3: CASSVSLAGTQYF; DNA: TGTGCCAGCAGCGTGTCCCTAGCGGGGACCCAGTACTTC
J: TRBJ1-4; D: TRBD1; size: -; V: TRBV10-3; CDR3: CAISETGQSEKLFF; DNA: TGTGCCATCAGCGAGACAGGGCAGAGTGAAAAACTGTTTTTT
J: TRBJ1-6; D: -; size: few; V: TRBV19; CDR3: CASSTSVQQGGNSPLHF; DNA: TGTGCCAGTAGTACATCGGTACAACAGGGTGGCAATTCACCCCTCCACTTT
J: TRBJ2-7; D: -; size: few; V: TRBV11-2; CDR3: CASIDPGTQTSYEQYF; DNA: TGTGCCAGCATTGACCCCGGGACGCAGACCTCCTACGAGCAGTACTTC
J: TRBJ2-3; D: -; size: -; V: TRBV30; CDR3: CAWSQGDTQYF; DNA: TGTGCCTGGAGTCAGGGGGATACGCAGTATTTT
J: TRBJ1-5; D: -; size: -; V: TRBV2; CDR3: CASSGWSGNPADQPQHF; DNA: TGTGCCAGCAGTGGTTGGTCGGGGAACCCGGCCGATCAGCCCCAGCATTTT
J: TRBJ1-2; D: -; size: -; V: TRBV9; CDR3: CASSPPPPAGYTF; DNA: TGTGCCAGCAGCCCGCCTCCCCCTGCAGGCTACACCTTC
J: TRBJ2-3; D: TRBD2; size: -; V: TRBV11-2; CDR3: CASSPIAGAETDTQYF; DNA: TGTGCCAGCAGCCCCATAGCGGGGGCCGAGACAGATACGCAGTATTTT
J: TRBJ2-2; D: -; size: -; V: TRBV7-9; CDR3: CASSLGATGELFF; DNA: TGTGCCAGCAGCTTGGGGGCCACCGGGGAGCTGTTTTTT
J: TRBJ1-1; D: -; size: -; V: TRBV10-3; CDR3: CAISDGMNTEAFF; DNA: TGTGCCATCAGTGATGGCATGAACACTGAAGCTTTCTTT
J: TRBJ2-3; D: TRBD1; size: once; V: TRBV18; CDR3: CASSAGTGSTDTQYF; DNA: TGTGCCAGCTCGGCCGGGACAGGAAGCACAGATACGCAGTATTTT
J: TRBJ1-5; D: -; size: -; V: TRBV28; CDR3: CASSLGQYNQPQHF; DNA: TGTGCCAGCAGCCTTGGACAGTACAATCAGCCCCAGCATTTT
J: TRBJ1-1; D: -; size: -; V: TRBV5-6; CDR3: CASSLAVRDTEAFF; DNA: TGTGCCAGCAGCTTGGCCGTGCGGGACACTGAAGCTTTCTTT
J: TRBJ1-3; D: -; size: -; V: TRBV7-8; CDR3: CASSLNEENTIYF; DNA: TGTGCCAGCAGCTTAAATGAGGAAAACACCATATATTTT
J: TRBJ1-5; D: -; size: once; V: TRBV28; CDR3: CASSPFNQPQHF; DNA: TGTGCCAGCAGCCCCTTTAATCAGCCCCAGCATTTT
J: TRBJ2-7; D: -; size: few; V: TRBV5-1; CDR3: CASSFWGNEQYF; DNA: TGCGCCAGCAGCTTTTGGGGGAACGAGCAGTACTTC
J: TRBJ1-2; D: TRBD1; size: -; V: TRBV27; CDR3: CASSLSRTGVLDGYTF; DNA: TGTGCCAGCAGCTTATCTAGGACAGGGGTACTAGATGGCTACACCTTC
J: TRBJ1-2; D: -; size: -; V: TRBV2; CDR3: CASSEARVNYGYTF; DNA: TGTGCCAGCAGTGAAGCGCGGGTTAACTATGGCTACACCTTC
J: TRBJ2-3; D: -; size: -; V: TRBV30; CDR3: CASTGFKNTQYF; DNA: TGTGCCTCAACAGGGTTTAAAAATACGCAGTATTTT
J: TRBJ2-6; D: -; size: -; V: TRBV27; CDR3: CASSPSDISGANVLTF; DNA: TGTGCCAGCAGTCCATCCGACATCTCTGGGGCCAACGTCCTGACTTTC
J: TRBJ2-3; D: TRBD2; size: -; V: TRBV5-6; CDR3: CASSLELAVVADTQYF; DNA: TGTGCCAGCAGCTTGGAACTAGCGGTCGTTGCAGATACGCAGTATTTT
J: TRBJ1-1; D: -; size: -; V: TRBV28; CDR3: CASFTPNTEAFF; DNA: TGTGCCAGCTTTACACCCAACACTGAAGCTTTCTTT
J: TRBJ2-5; D: TRBD2; size: -; V: TRBV7-9; CDR3: CASSSLTSGGRQETQYF; DNA: TGTGCCAGCAGCTCATTGACTAGCGGGGGACGCCAAGAGACCCAGTACTTC
J: TRBJ1-6; D: TRBD1; size: few; V: TRBV6-6; CDR3: CASSPQGVLSPLHF; DNA: TGTGCCAGCAGTCCACAGGGGGTTCTATCACCCCTCCACTTT
J: TRBJ2-3; D: TRBD2; size: -; V: TRBV5-1; CDR3: CASSLLAEFTDTQYF; DNA: TGCGCCAGCAGCTTACTAGCGGAGTTCACAGATACGCAGTATTTT